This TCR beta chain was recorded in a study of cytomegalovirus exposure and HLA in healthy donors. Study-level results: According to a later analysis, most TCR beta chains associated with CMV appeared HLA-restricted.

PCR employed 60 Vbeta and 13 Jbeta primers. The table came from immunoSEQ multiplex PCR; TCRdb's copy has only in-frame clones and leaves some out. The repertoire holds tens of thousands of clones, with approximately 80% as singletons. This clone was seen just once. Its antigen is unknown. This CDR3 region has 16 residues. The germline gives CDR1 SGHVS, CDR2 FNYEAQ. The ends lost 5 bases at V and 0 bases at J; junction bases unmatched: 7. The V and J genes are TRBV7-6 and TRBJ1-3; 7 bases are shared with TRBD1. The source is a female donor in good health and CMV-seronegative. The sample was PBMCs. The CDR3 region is CASSPGQFLSGNTIYF. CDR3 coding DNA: TGTGCCAGCAGCCCGGGACAGTTTCTCTCTGGAAACACCATATATTTT.